Given below is one T cell receptor (beta chain) in context. V lost 7 bases to trimming and J lost 1 base, with 8 bases between them. From germline, CDR1 is SNHLY and CDR2 FYNNEI. The CDR3 covers 12 residues. The sample originates from a study of T cells in localized non-small cell lung cancer. Sequenced by immunoSEQ multiplex PCR; TCRdb stores in-frame clones only, minus some. The table records about 33,000 clones, about nine tenths of them present only once. Sequences were derived from peripheral blood mononuclear cells, sampled before any cancer treatment. The chain has TRBV2 and TRBJ2-7; D is undetermined. The receptor comes from a man aged 35 to 69 with stage III lung adenocarcinoma. The CDR3 nucleotides are TGTGCCAGCAAGGAGCAGTCCTACGAGCAGTACTTC. Protein sequence: CASKEQSYEQYF.